This entry is about one T cell receptor beta chain. The antigen is not known. This specimen belongs to a study of T cells in Graves' hyperthyroidism and ophthalmopathy. Study-level points and caveats: Blood also showed most of the thyroid clonotypes that were expanded above 0.001.

Orbital computed tomography and thyroid ultrasound, together with serum TRAb and thyroxine and clinical symptoms, were used for diagnoses. The V and J ends lost 0 bases and 8 bases respectively, with 19 bases between them. CDR3 length: 17 residues. Germline assignment: CDR1 LGHNA and CDR2 YNFKEQ. The TCR beta CDR3 regions underwent amplification using RNA transcripts as the source. The HTBI primer set drove a first-round RT-PCR of the TCR CDR3. TCRdb re-analysed the multiplex PCR reads in MiXCR, keeping a single row per CDR3 protein. The table has more than 150,000 distinct CDR3 sequences, 15% to 20% seen once.

This chain joins TRBV4-2 and TRBJ1-4, with a possible D match to TRBD1 (6 bases). Sequenced material: blood. The source of this sequence is a woman aged 50 to 60 with Graves' hyperthyroidism. CDR3 in DNA: TGTGCCAGCAGCCAAGATCCCCCACTGGGGGGGCGGGAAAAACTGTTTTTT. Translated, it gives CASSQDPPLGGREKLFF.